This entry concerns a single TCR beta chain. Its antigen is currently unknown. These data come from a study of cytomegalovirus exposure and HLA in healthy donors. Study information: The 90 to 150 validation repertoires, a later analysis reported, used the same platform as the approximately 700 first-cohort repertoires.

Germline V gives CDR1 SEHNR, CDR2 FQNEAQ (reference sequence). Trimming removed 6 bases from V and 4 bases from J, with 18 bases in between. The CDR3 covers 16 residues. Study observations and caveats: Reportedly, diagnosis of cytomegalovirus status by the classifier showed high specificity and sensitivity.

Sequencing was performed with immunoSEQ multiplex PCR; in TCRdb, only in-frame clones are kept and a portion is missing. The sample yields some 170,000 clones, 86% seen once. The sequence was obtained from a woman in her 30s in good health and CMV-seronegative. This chain links TRBV7-9 with TRBJ2-2; the D call may be TRBD1 or TRBD2 (7 bases each). Material for sequencing was PBMCs. Here the CDR3 DNA reads TGTGCCAGCAGGGCGGCATCAGGGGGGGCCACCGGGGAGCTGTTTTTT. This sequence encodes CASRAASGGATGELFF.